The present TCR beta chain was sequenced within a study of blood T cell repertoires in COVID-19 (dated by TCRdb to the early 2020s). With regard to the full study: Samples from collaborators originated in the United States, Italy and Spain and spanned both the acute and convalescent phases of COVID-19. The prospective study material was composed of cDNA or gDNA derived from T cells, B-cell-depleted T cells, or PBMCs. Subjects who had been exposed to COVID-19, were actively infected with it, or had recovered from it provided the deeply sampled blood TCRbeta repertoires that made up the dataset. The repertoires were released in a freely available public database meant as a resource for research on the immune response to SARS-CoV-2. The samples were drawn from two sources: the first 160 participants of the ongoing ImmuneRACE study, and 1,200 or so subjects contributed by 6 global collaborators. Sample metadata almost always included a de-identified subject ID, COVID-19 status, age in years and sex. Where HLA class I and class II types were available, the types were taken from metadata supplied by the sample provider, not from assay-based typing.

Concerning this clone: No cognate antigen has been identified for it. The record has no base qualities; no much larger clone is one base away.

What the work shows at the level of the full study, not this receptor alone: The quantity of clinical and demographic metadata differed by source and by participant and was supplied without curation.

TCRbeta CDR3 regions were amplified from genomic DNA using the immunoSEQ Assay, a bias-controlled multiplex PCR. As for the authors' bioinformatics: Nucleated cell counts per sample were estimated from amplification of reference gene primers within the assay. To quantify the absolute abundance of each unique TCRbeta CDR3 rearrangement, sequence reads were collapsed and filtered. Productive Simpson clonality was computed per sample as the square root of Simpson's diversity index over productive rearrangements. TCRdb provides this immuneACCESS table in a form limited to in-frame rearrangements. Some clones are lacking; in checked studies, under half of them reflect an unresolved V gene, and why the rest are absent is not known. The V and J calls and the clone size are those of that table, but D and trimming were determined from the DNA. The sample table records roughly 76,000 clones; less than 95% of these occur just once. The ten largest clones represent around 4.5% of the sample.

The CDR3 numbers 15 residues from cysteine through phenylalanine. The entry retains the CDR3 DNA only, 45 bases that are in frame from base 1. Ends trimmed: V by 0 bases, J by 7 bases; bases unmatched to a gene: 6. As encoded in the germline V gene (reference sequence), CDR1 is LNHDA while CDR2 is SQIVND. The collaborating institutions used their own protocols to collect whole blood in K2EDTA tubes. For TCRbeta analysis, collaborator samples were shipped as frozen whole blood, as isolated PBMCs, or as DNA extracted from either sample type. The chain uses TRBV19 and TRBJ1-2; 9 central nucleotides agree with TRBD1. This clonotype was obtained from a woman aged 60 to 75 with active COVID-19. Material: peripheral blood. In nucleotides, the sequence is TGTGCCAGTAGTATAGATCTTGGGACAGGGATTGGCTACACCTTC. Its amino acids are CASSIDLGTGIGYTF.